This TCR beta chain comes out of a study of cytomegalovirus exposure and HLA in healthy donors. Across the study: There were roughly 120 million unique TCR beta sequences, drawn from approximately 180 million T cells, in an earlier analysis. Early release data held 85 million to 95 million unique TCRs from HLA-typed donors.

This clone appeared a single time. The antigen is unknown. It was with 60 Vbeta and 13 Jbeta primers that the PCR ran. Sequenced by immunoSEQ multiplex PCR; TCRdb stores in-frame clones only, minus some. The sample holds fewer than 200,000 clones, more than 85% seen once. Whole-study findings and limits: Later, an analysis found that common viral pathogens appeared to be linked with several of the most significant clusters.

The CDR3 extends over 14 amino acids. The V gene end was trimmed by 5 bases and the J gene end by 6 bases; junction bases not matched to a gene: 10. Germline CDR1 and CDR2: SQVTM and ANQGSEA. The sequence was obtained from a girl under three years old in good health and CMV-seronegative. The chain joins TRBV29-1 to TRBJ2-1; 7 bases agree with TRBD1. Input material: PBMCs. CDR3 in amino acids: CSVSEMTGSNEQFF. Here the CDR3 DNA reads TGCAGCGTTTCTGAGATGACAGGGAGCAATGAGCAGTTCTTC.